A single sample is the source of the 25 T cell receptor beta chains below, sequenced in a study of cytomegalovirus exposure and HLA in healthy donors. The primer mix had 60 Vbeta and 13 Jbeta primers. Data came from immunoSEQ multiplex PCR; TCRdb stores just in-frame clones and leaves some out. This table has roughly 150,000 clones, more than 9.5% appearing once. The source material was PBMCs. The receptors come from a man aged 50 to 60 in good health and CMV-seronegative.

This clone has a handful of counts. The gene calls are TRBV11-2 and TRBJ2-2; weak D call: TRBD2 (5 bases). Trimming removed 7 bases at V and 0 bases at J, with 15 bases between. Germline CDR1 reads SGHAT; CDR2 reads FQNNGV. The CDR3 contains 16 residues. This CDR3 reads CASTSWEPANTGELFF. DNA for the CDR3: TGTGCCAGCACCTCCTGGGAGCCCGCGAACACCGGGGAGCTGTTTTTT.

V and J are TRBV30 and TRBJ2-1; 9 bases are shared with TRBD2. The CDR3 sequence is 15 residues long. V trimming: 5 bases; J trimming: 7 bases; junction bases outside the gene matches: 12. Germline V gene data show CDR1 as GTSNPN and CDR2 as SVGIG (reference sequence). For the CDR3, the DNA is TGTGCCTGGGGATTGGCGGGGGGGCCTCTGAATGAGCAGTTCTTC. It is translated as CAWGLAGGPLNEQFF. Variable domain in full (rest from reference TRBV30 and TRBJ2-1): SQTIHQWPATLVQPVGSPLSLECTVEGTSNPNLYWYRQAAGRGLQLLFYSVGIGQISSEVPQNLSASRPQDRQFILSSKKLLLSDSGFYLCAWGLAGGPLNEQFFGPGTRLTVL.

V and J are TRBV5-1 and TRBJ2-1; TRBD1 agrees at 9 bases. V was pared by 4 bases and J by 2 bases, with 4 bases of the junction left unmatched. CDR3 size: 15 residues. Germline V gene lookup returns CDR1 SGHRS and CDR2 YFSETQ. The CDR3 protein is CASSTDRGTYNEQFF. CDR3 sequence (DNA): TGCGCCAGCAGCACCGACAGGGGGACCTACAATGAGCAGTTCTTC.

This clone was counted between two and nine times. This chain connects TRBV30 to TRBJ2-7; TRBD1 matches 9 bases. The trim removed 1 base at V and 6 bases at J, leaving 19 bases unmatched. This CDR3 is built from 18 residues. Germline V gives CDR1 GTSNPN, CDR2 SVGIG (reference sequence). The CDR3 protein is CAWSGKDRGKLQGGEQYF. The CDR3 bases are TGTGCCTGGAGTGGGAAAGACAGGGGGAAACTACAGGGGGGCGAGCAGTACTTC.

This clone was detected a few times. The V call is TRBV5-1, the J call TRBJ2-7; D unclear. CDR3 size: 15 residues. Trimming left V 5 bases short and J 3 bases short, with 18 bases between. The germline CDR1 and CDR2 sequences are SGHRS and YFSETQ. CDR3 amino acids: CASRLSRWAVYEQYF. The CDR3 region has the DNA TGCGCCAGCAGGTTGAGTAGATGGGCAGTCTACGAGCAGTACTTC. Drawing the rest from reference TRBV5-1 and TRBJ2-7, the complete variable domain is KAGVTQTPRYLIKTRGQQVTLSCSPISGHRSVSWYQQTPGQGLQFLFEYFSETQRNKGNFPGRFSGRQFSNSRSEMNVSTLELGDSALYLCASRLSRWAVYEQYFGPGTRLTVT.

J is TRBJ2-3 and V is TRBV5-1, with D perhaps matching TRBD1 (6 bases). The V gene lost 5 bases and the J gene lost 4 bases, with 14 bases spanning the gap. This CDR3 contains 14 residues. Germline V CDR1 and CDR2: SGHRS, YFSETQ. CDR3 protein: CASRSSTGPDTQYF. In DNA form, the CDR3 reads TGCGCCAGCAGAAGCTCGACAGGCCCAGATACGCAGTATTTT.

V and J are TRBV6-5 and TRBJ1-3; D gene unclear. Trimming left V 6 bases short and J 3 bases short, with 12 bases between. CDR3 length: 14 amino acids. CDR1 MNHEY and CDR2 SVGAGI come from the germline V gene. The CDR3 sequence is CASSLSISGNTIYF. CDR3 sequence (DNA): TGTGCCAGCAGCCTTTCCATCAGTGGAAACACCATATATTTT.

The chain couples TRBV4-1 to TRBJ2-7; 10 nucleotides agree with TRBD1. V shed 4 bases and J 6 bases; nucleotides not matched to a gene: 9. The CDR3 extends over 15 amino acids. The germline gives CDR1 MGHRA, CDR2 YSYEKL. This CDR3 is CASSPGQGIVGEQYF. DNA for the CDR3: TGCGCCAGCAGCCCGGGACAGGGGATCGTAGGCGAGCAGTACTTC.

This clone was detected a few times. The chain couples TRBV7-9 to TRBJ2-7; perhaps TRBD1 as D (6 bases). The CDR3 runs to 15 residues. V was trimmed by 4 bases and J by 4 bases, leaving 17 bases between them. Germline V gene sequence: CDR1 SEHNR, CDR2 FQNEAQ (reference sequence). This CDR3 reads CASSSLVGATYEQYF. For the CDR3, the DNA is TGTGCCAGCAGCTCCCTTGTGGGGGCAACATACGAGCAGTACTTC.

The genes are TRBV7-9 and TRBJ2-1, with D unresolved. CDR1 SEHNR and CDR2 FQNEAQ come from the germline V gene (reference sequence). V lost 7 bases to trimming and J lost 10 bases, with 11 bases between them. This CDR3 contains 11 residues. The CDR3 DNA reads as TGTGCCAGCACCCTCTCCCGGGAGCAGTTCTTC. Translation gives CASTLSREQFF.

This clone came up a few times. CDR3 in DNA: TGTGCCAGCAGTCGGGGGGGGCTTGGCAATCAGCCCCAGCATTTT. It is translated as CASSRGGLGNQPQHF. The J gene is TRBJ1-5, the V gene TRBV6-5; tentative D call: TRBD1 (6 bases). Trimming took off 5 bases at V and 2 bases at J, with 13 bases between the two ends. Germline assignment: CDR1 MNHEY and CDR2 SVGAGI. The CDR3 length is 15 residues.

V is TRBV7-8 and J is TRBJ1-3; D is unclear. This CDR3 is built from 14 residues. V lost 5 bases and J 0 bases, leaving 8 bases between the germline ends. The germline gives CDR1 SGHVS, CDR2 FQNEAQ. The DNA for the CDR3 is TGTGCCAGCAGCATCCGGGGCTCTGGAAACACCATATATTTT. Its protein is CASSIRGSGNTIYF.

There are a few counts of this clone. The rearrangement uses TRBV9 and TRBJ2-1; 9 positions match TRBD2. Germline values: CDR1 SGDLS, CDR2 YYNGEE. V shed 0 bases and J 6 bases; nucleotides not matched to a gene: 4. This CDR3 spans 15 amino acids. CDR3 loop: CASSVALAGLNEQFF. The CDR3 coding sequence is TGTGCCAGCAGCGTAGCACTAGCGGGCCTCAATGAGCAGTTCTTC. The whole variable domain, filled in from reference TRBV9 and TRBJ2-1, reads DSGVTQTPKHLITATGQRVTLRCSPRSGDLSVYWYQQSLDQGLQFLIQYYNGEERAKGNILERFSAQQFPDLHSELNLSSLELGDSALYFCASSVALAGLNEQFFGPGTRLTVL.

Only one count was recorded for this clone. This sequence joins TRBV11-3 and TRBJ2-1, with 9 nucleotides matching TRBD2. V was pared by 3 bases and J by 6 bases, with 6 bases of the junction left unmatched. CDR1 and CDR2 (germline): SGHNT, YENEEA. CDR3 length: 15 residues. The CDR3 sequence is CASSFALAGSNEQFF. The CDR3 DNA follows: TGTGCCAGCAGCTTTGCCCTAGCGGGGAGCAATGAGCAGTTCTTC. Based on the CDR3 plus reference TRBV11-3 and TRBJ2-1, the full variable domain is EAGVVQSPRYKIIEKKQPVAFWCNPISGHNTLYWYLQNLGQGPELLIRYENEEAVDDSQLPKDRFSAERLKGVDSTLKIQPAELGDSAVYLCASSFALAGSNEQFFGPGTRLTVL.

This clone appeared a few times. The V gene is TRBV29-1, the J gene TRBJ1-1; D might be TRBD1 (5 bases). V was trimmed by 7 bases and J by 2 bases, leaving 14 bases between them. Germline V gives CDR1 SQVTM, CDR2 ANQGSEA. This CDR3 has 13 residues. CDR3: CSARMTANTEAFF. In nucleotides, the CDR3 is TGCAGCGCAAGGATGACAGCAAACACTGAAGCTTTCTTT.

The genes are TRBV28 and TRBJ1-2; 8 bases fit TRBD1. There are 15 residues in the CDR3. After removal of 3 bases from V and 7 bases from J, the junction contained 10 bases not matched to a gene. Germline loops: CDR1 MDHEN, CDR2 SYDVKM. The CDR3 here is CASSFRQGAKFGYTF. The CDR3 DNA follows: TGTGCCAGCAGTTTTCGGCAGGGGGCAAAATTTGGCTACACCTTC.

This clone turned up a few times. CDR3 sequence reads: CASSQGQGVGETQYF. CDR3 DNA sequence: TGTGCCAGCAGCCAAGGACAGGGGGTAGGGGAGACCCAGTACTTC. The rearrangement uses TRBV14 and TRBJ2-5; 9 bases agree with TRBD1. V dropped 1 base and J dropped 5; count of bases not matched to a gene: 5. The CDR3 loop spans 15 amino acids. Germline CDR1 reads SGHDN; CDR2 reads FVKESK.

This clone was recorded a few times. This sequence joins TRBV5-1 and TRBJ1-2, with D maybe TRBD1 (5 bases). From germline, CDR1 is SGHRS and CDR2 YFSETQ. CDR3 length equals 14 residues. V dropped 7 bases and J dropped 8 bases, with 21 bases sitting between them. For the CDR3, the DNA is TGCGCCAGCGGATCCGGGGAGGTCCGGGACGGCTACACCTTC. Protein sequence: CASGSGEVRDGYTF.

This clone has just a few counts. The chain is built from TRBV2 and TRBJ1-1, with D hard to call. The CDR3 length is 11 residues. Germline-derived CDR1 and CDR2 are SNHLY and FYNNEI. Trimming took 5 bases from V and 8 from J, leaving 9 bases between them. The CDR3 DNA sequence: TGTGCCAGCAGTCCCTGGGAGGAAGCTTTCTTT. Its protein product is CASSPWEEAFF.

The chain employs TRBV29-1 and TRBJ2-5; 11 nucleotides agree with TRBD1. From germline, CDR1 is SQVTM and CDR2 ANQGSEA. Germline trimming cut 6 bases from V and 5 bases from J; bases unmatched to any gene: 8. The CDR3 is 14 residues long. CDR3 nucleotide sequence: TGCAGCGTCGGGACAGGGGGATTCTTGGAGACCCAGTACTTC. It is translated as CSVGTGGFLETQYF.

This clone was seen more than once but under ten times. For the CDR3, the DNA is TGTGCCAGTAGTATTCATCCGGGACTCATGTACACCGGGGAGCTGTTTTTT. Protein: CASSIHPGLMYTGELFF. The chain carries TRBV19 and TRBJ2-2, with a possible D match to TRBD2 (6 bases). Germline V gene lookup returns CDR1 LNHDA and CDR2 SQIVND (reference sequence). V was trimmed by 3 bases and J by 3 bases, leaving 17 bases between them. The CDR3 is 17 amino acids. Full variable domain (missing parts from reference TRBV19 and TRBJ2-2): DGGITQSPKYLFRKEGQNVTLSCEQNLNHDAMYWYRQDPGQGLRLIYYSQIVNDFQKGDIAEGYSVSREKKESFPLTVTSAQKNPTAFYLCASSIHPGLMYTGELFFGEGSRLTVL.

This clone was counted between two and nine times. This chain connects TRBV6-5 to TRBJ2-7; possibly TRBD2 for D (6 bases). The V end was cut by 0 bases, the J end by 3 bases, with 9 bases between. This CDR3 region has 14 residues. Germline-derived CDR1 and CDR2 are MNHEY and SVGAGI. The CDR3: CASSYSSGGYEQYF. The CDR3 DNA reads TGTGCCAGCAGTTACTCGTCCGGGGGCTACGAGCAGTACTTC.

This clone has just a few counts. The rearrangement uses TRBV7-2 and TRBJ2-2, with a tentative D call TRBD1 (6 bases). The germline V gene encodes CDR1 SGHTA and CDR2 FQGNSA. The V end lost 4 bases, the J end lost 7 bases, and 16 bases lay between the germline ends. The CDR3 contains 15 residues. This chain's CDR3 is CASSSYMGADGELFF. CDR3 coding DNA: TGTGCCAGCAGCTCGTATATGGGGGCCGACGGGGAGCTGTTTTTT.

This chain connects TRBV13 to TRBJ2-2; tentative D call: TRBD2 (5 bases). The CDR3 has 16 amino acids. V was pared by 4 bases and J by 4 bases, with 16 bases between. Germline CDR1 is PRHDT and CDR2 is FYEKMQ (reference sequence). The CDR3 sequence is CASSWPGPSGTGELFF. The CDR3, as DNA: TGTGCCAGCAGCTGGCCGGGCCCAAGCGGCACCGGGGAGCTGTTTTTT.

This clone was detected a few times. This chain connects TRBV9 to TRBJ1-1, with D maybe TRBD1 (6 bases). Germline CDR1 SGDLS, CDR2 YYNGEE. V was trimmed by 3 bases and J by 7 bases, leaving 16 bases between them. The CDR3 consists of 14 residues. The DNA for the CDR3 is TGTGCCAGCAGCGAGGGGGAGGGTAGACATGAAGCTTTCTTT. This gives the protein CASSEGEGRHEAFF.